These 23 T cell receptor beta chains were sequenced from one sample in a study of early T cells in non-severe SARS-CoV-2 infection. TCRdb fed the 5' RACE reads into MiXCR, producing one record per CDR3 protein. The data show just over 95,000 distinct CDR3 sequences, approximately 9.9% seen once. Here the sequenced sample was whole blood, taken at baseline. These receptor sequences come from an adult who was a healthcare worker with PCR-confirmed SARS-CoV-2 infection or an uninfected control (not recorded which).

The table lists this clonotype with a few counts. The chain employs TRBV6-5 and TRBJ1-1, with a possible D match to TRBD1 (5 bases). Germline CDR1 is MNHEY and CDR2 is SVGAGI. The CDR3 spans 13 residues. With 7 bases removed from V and 4 bases from J, the gap between germline ends came to 13 bases. CDR3 in amino acids: CASKVSGGTEAFF. CDR3 DNA: TGTGCCAGCAAAGTTTCCGGGGGCACTGAAGCTTTCTTT.

The chain carries TRBV21-1 and TRBJ1-6. TRBV21-1 is a listed pseudogene. The CDR3 runs 15 residues. The CDR3 DNA follows: TGTGCCAGCAGCAAGTGGGGAGGGTTGGATTCACCCCTCCACTTT. Its protein is CASSKWGGLDSPLHF.

For the CDR3, the DNA is TGTGCCAGTAGTCCCCGGACAGGCGCCTACGAGCAGTACTTC. Encoded protein: CASSPRTGAYEQYF. V and J are TRBV19 and TRBJ2-7; 7 bases are shared with TRBD1. The CDR3 totals 14 residues. Germline values: CDR1 LNHDA, CDR2 SQIVND (reference sequence). V was pared by 5 bases and J by 2 bases, with 6 bases of the junction left unmatched.

This clonotype was recorded at least ten times. The chain recombines TRBV2 with TRBJ2-7; no reliable D call. This CDR3 region has 11 residues. The ends were cut back, 8 bases at V and 4 bases at J, with 9 bases in the middle. Germline values: CDR1 SNHLY, CDR2 FYNNEI. CDR3 DNA sequence: TGTGCCAGCCAAGAGGTTTACGAGCAGTACTTC. Amino acids: CASQEVYEQYF.

This sequence joins TRBV11-2 and TRBJ2-1; 8 bases fit TRBD2. Germline V gene lookup returns CDR1 SGHAT and CDR2 FQNNGV. The CDR3 covers 14 residues. J lost 2 bases, V lost 5 bases, and 2 bases had no gene match. The CDR3, as DNA: TGTGCCAGCAGCAATAGCGGGACCTACAATGAGCAGTTCTTC. Protein: CASSNSGTYNEQFF.

This clonotype has ten or more counts. The chain combines TRBV20-1 with TRBJ2-3; no reliable D call. Per the germline V gene, CDR1 is DFQATT and CDR2 is SNEGSKA (reference sequence). The length of the CDR3 is 13 residues. For the CDR3, the DNA is TGCAGGCCCCAGTCAGCTAGCACAGATACGCAGTATTTT. It is translated as CRPQSASTDTQYF.

This chain uses TRBV7-8 with TRBJ2-7, with 8 nucleotides matching TRBD1. This CDR3 contains 13 residues. The V gene's germline CDR1 is SGHVS and CDR2 FQNEAQ. Losses at the gene ends were 6 bases for V and 6 bases for J; bases not matched to a gene: 7. CDR3: CASRRDRLGEQYF. DNA for the CDR3: TGTGCCAGCAGGAGGGACAGGTTGGGCGAGCAGTACTTC.

The V gene is TRBV20-1, the J gene TRBJ2-1; the D is unclear. This CDR3 spans 18 amino acids. Per the germline V gene, CDR1 is DFQATT and CDR2 is SNEGSKA (reference sequence). V lost 0 bases, J lost 4 bases, and 22 bases lay in between. CDR3 sequence: CSARDSHLYETPYNEQFF. CDR3 coding DNA: TGCAGTGCTAGAGACTCCCACCTCTACGAAACACCATACAATGAGCAGTTCTTC.

This chain links TRBV7-9 with TRBJ2-7, with D possibly being TRBD2 (6 bases). The length of the CDR3 is 13 residues. The V gene lost 5 bases and the J gene lost 5 bases, with 13 bases spanning the gap. The germline CDR1 and CDR2 sequences are SEHNR and FQNEAQ (reference sequence). The CDR3 loop reads CASSMFGGNEQYF. DNA for the CDR3: TGTGCCAGCAGCATGTTTGGGGGGAACGAGCAGTACTTC.

This clonotype was observed a few times. The rearrangement links TRBV5-1 to TRBJ2-3; 7 bases fit TRBD2. This CDR3 region has 15 residues. V lost 4 bases and J lost 1; bases outside the gene matches: 6. Per the germline V gene, CDR1 is SGHRS and CDR2 is YFSETQ. The CDR3 spells CASSETGLRTDTQYF. The CDR3 DNA sequence: TGCGCCAGCAGCGAAACGGGACTACGCACAGATACGCAGTATTTT. Filled out from reference TRBV5-1 and TRBJ2-3, the complete variable domain reads KAGVTQTPRYLIKTRGQQVTLSCSPISGHRSVSWYQQTPGQGLQFLFEYFSETQRNKGNFPGRFSGRQFSNSRSEMNVSTLELGDSALYLCASSETGLRTDTQYFGPGTRLTVL.

This clonotype was seen more than once but under ten times. CDR3 sequence: CASSLFLRTHRYNEQFF. The CDR3 nucleotides read TGTGCCAGCAGCTTGTTCCTAAGGACACACCGATACAATGAGCAGTTCTTC. The gene calls are TRBV5-8 and TRBJ2-1; D perhaps matches TRBD1 (5 bases). Trimming removed 1 base at V and 4 bases at J, with 18 bases between. CDR3 size: 17 residues. CDR1 and CDR2 (germline): SGHTS, YDEGEE.

The rearrangement uses TRBV18 and TRBJ1-3; D call uncertain. V was pared by 2 bases and J by 0 bases, with 11 bases between. The CDR3 length is 16 residues. Germline V gives CDR1 KGHSH, CDR2 LQKENI. CDR3: CASSPFSLLSGNTIYF. The CDR3, as DNA: TGTGCCAGCTCACCATTCTCACTGCTCTCTGGAAACACCATATATTTT.

The chain carries TRBV29-1 and TRBJ1-1; D unresolved. Germline V lookup: CDR1 SQVTM, CDR2 ANQGSEA. The CDR3 spans 13 residues. V lost 0 bases and J 11 bases, leaving 16 bases between the germline ends. The CDR3, as DNA: TGCAGCGTTGAAGATACTTCGGCGGGCAGGGCTTTCTTT. It specifies CSVEDTSAGRAFF.

The J gene is TRBJ2-3, the V gene TRBV7-8; D is unresolved. Between the trimmed V and J ends, which lost 4 bases and 2 bases, there was a span of 10 bases. Germline CDR1 and CDR2: SGHVS and FQNEAQ. CDR3 length: 14 residues. CDR3: CASSSRAPTDTQYF. In DNA form, the CDR3 reads TGTGCCAGCAGCTCGCGCGCGCCCACAGATACGCAGTATTTT.

This clonotype was counted only a few times. This sequence joins TRBV5-8 and TRBJ2-1; weak D call: TRBD2 (6 bases). The germline V gene has CDR1 SGHTS and CDR2 YDEGEE. Trimming removed 1 base from V and 5 bases from J, with 19 bases in between. The CDR3 is made up of 17 amino acids. The CDR3 sequence is CASSLHFGSGRNNEQFF. CDR3 nucleotides: TGTGCCAGCAGCTTGCATTTTGGGTCAGGGAGGAACAATGAGCAGTTCTTC.

The chain has TRBV3-1 and TRBJ1-1; tentative D call: TRBD1 (5 bases). With 3 bases removed from V and 4 bases from J, the gap between germline ends came to 15 bases. CDR1 is LGHDT and CDR2 is YNNKEL in the germline V gene (reference sequence). The CDR3 consists of 15 residues. The CDR3: CASSQGTGVRTEAFF. The DNA for the CDR3 is TGTGCCAGCAGCCAGGGGACCGGGGTTCGCACTGAAGCTTTCTTT.

This clonotype was counted between two and nine times. CDR3 DNA: TGTGCCAGTAGTATCGGATCTAGCGGGGGGATCTCCTACAATGAGCAGTTCTTC. Residues: CASSIGSSGGISYNEQFF. The chain couples TRBV19 to TRBJ2-1; 11 nucleotides line up with TRBD2. The CDR3 covers 18 residues. CDR1 LNHDA and CDR2 SQIVND come from the germline V gene (reference sequence). Trimming took 3 bases from V and 0 from J; bases not matched to a gene: 7.

In its sample, this clonotype was seen many times. This chain joins TRBV7-6 and TRBJ2-5; no definite D call. The CDR3 has 11 amino acids. The germline V gene has CDR1 SGHVS and CDR2 FNYEAQ. V lost 2 bases and J lost 3, with 1 base in between. As DNA, the CDR3 is TGTGCCAGCAGCTTAAAAGAGACCCAGTACTTC. Its translation is CASSLKETQYF.

The chain links TRBV9 to TRBJ2-3; the D gene is possibly TRBD1 (5 bases). The V gene lost 0 bases and the J gene lost 2 bases, with 10 bases spanning the gap. Germline V CDR1 and CDR2: SGDLS, YYNGEE. The CDR3 covers 15 residues. Here the CDR3 DNA reads TGTGCCAGCAGCGTAGGTGGGGCTACCACAGATACGCAGTATTTT. It encodes CASSVGGATTDTQYF.

This clonotype has ten or more counts. This sequence joins TRBV5-4 and TRBJ2-7; the D is unclear. The V end was cut by 2 bases, the J end by 3 bases, with 12 bases between. The germline gives CDR1 SGHNT, CDR2 YYREEE (reference sequence). The CDR3 covers 14 residues. The CDR3 DNA is TGTGCCAGCAGCTTTAATGCAGGCCGCTACGAGCAGTACTTC. It is translated as CASSFNAGRYEQYF.

This clonotype was observed many times. The V gene is TRBV7-6, the J gene TRBJ2-5; no reliable D call. The germline CDR1 and CDR2 sequences are SGHVS and FNYEAQ. The CDR3 is 11 amino acids. V lost 10 bases, J lost 0 bases, and 6 bases lay in between. The CDR3 protein is CATKYQETQYF. The DNA for the CDR3 is TGTGCCACCAAGTACCAAGAGACCCAGTACTTC.

The V and J genes are TRBV4-3 and TRBJ1-2; 7 nucleotides match TRBD1. This CDR3 spans 17 amino acids. Looked up from germline, CDR1 is LGHNA and CDR2 is YSLEER. The trim removed 0 bases at V and 8 bases at J, leaving 15 bases unmatched. CDR3 loop: CASSQDQMSGGIWGYTF. CDR3 coding DNA: TGCGCCAGCAGCCAAGATCAGATGTCAGGGGGTATATGGGGCTACACCTTC.

This clonotype was seen more than once but under ten times. A much bigger clone sits one base away, suggesting this may be a read error. This sequence joins TRBV7-9 and TRBJ2-3; either TRBD1 or TRBD2 may supply D (5 bases each). The V gene's germline CDR1 is SEHNR and CDR2 FQNEAQ (reference sequence). The CDR3 has 12 residues. This chain's CDR3 is CASSSGRGTQFF. In DNA form, the CDR3 reads TGTGCCAGCAGCTCAGGACGGGGCACGCAGTTTTTT.